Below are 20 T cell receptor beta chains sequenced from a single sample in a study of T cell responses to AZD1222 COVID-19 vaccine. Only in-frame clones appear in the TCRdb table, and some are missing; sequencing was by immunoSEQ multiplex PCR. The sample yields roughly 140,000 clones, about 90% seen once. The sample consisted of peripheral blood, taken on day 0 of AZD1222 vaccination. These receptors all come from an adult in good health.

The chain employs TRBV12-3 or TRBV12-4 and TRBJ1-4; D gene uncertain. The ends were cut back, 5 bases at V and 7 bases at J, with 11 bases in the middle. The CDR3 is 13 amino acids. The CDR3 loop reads CASSVGLAEKLFF. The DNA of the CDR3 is TGTGCCAGCAGTGTCGGGTTGGCTGAAAAACTGTTTTTT.

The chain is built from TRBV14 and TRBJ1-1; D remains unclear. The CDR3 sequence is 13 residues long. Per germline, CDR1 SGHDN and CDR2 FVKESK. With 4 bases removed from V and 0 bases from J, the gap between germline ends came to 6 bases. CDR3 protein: CASSLRVNTEAFF. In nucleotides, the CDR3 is TGTGCCAGCAGCCTAAGGGTGAACACTGAAGCTTTCTTT.

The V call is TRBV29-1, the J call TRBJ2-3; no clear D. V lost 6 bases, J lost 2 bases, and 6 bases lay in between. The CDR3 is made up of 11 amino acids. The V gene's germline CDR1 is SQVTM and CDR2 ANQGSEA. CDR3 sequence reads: CSVGSTDTQYF. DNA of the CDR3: TGCAGCGTGGGGTCCACAGATACGCAGTATTTT.

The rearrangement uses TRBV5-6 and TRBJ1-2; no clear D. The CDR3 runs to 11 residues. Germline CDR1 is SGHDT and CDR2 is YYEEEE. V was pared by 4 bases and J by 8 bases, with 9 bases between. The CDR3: CASSLQTGYTF. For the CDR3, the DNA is TGTGCCAGCAGCCTCCAGACGGGCTACACCTTC.

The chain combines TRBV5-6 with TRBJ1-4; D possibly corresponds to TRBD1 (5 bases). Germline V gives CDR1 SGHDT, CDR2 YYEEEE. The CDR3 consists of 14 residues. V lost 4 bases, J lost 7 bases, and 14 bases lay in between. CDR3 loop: CASSPKDGTEKLFF. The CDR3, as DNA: TGTGCCAGCAGCCCAAAGGACGGGACTGAAAAACTGTTTTTT.

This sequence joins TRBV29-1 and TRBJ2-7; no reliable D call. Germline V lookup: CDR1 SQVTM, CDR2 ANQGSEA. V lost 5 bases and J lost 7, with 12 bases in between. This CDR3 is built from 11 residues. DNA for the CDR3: TGCAGCGTTATCGGCCGAAAGGAGCAGTACTTC. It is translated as CSVIGRKEQYF.

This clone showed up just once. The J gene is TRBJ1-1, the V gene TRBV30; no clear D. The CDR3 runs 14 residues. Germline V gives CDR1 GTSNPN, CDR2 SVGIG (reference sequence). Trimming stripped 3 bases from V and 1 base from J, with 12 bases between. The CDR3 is CAWRTRQQNTEAFF. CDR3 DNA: TGTGCCTGGAGAACGAGGCAGCAGAACACTGAAGCTTTCTTT.

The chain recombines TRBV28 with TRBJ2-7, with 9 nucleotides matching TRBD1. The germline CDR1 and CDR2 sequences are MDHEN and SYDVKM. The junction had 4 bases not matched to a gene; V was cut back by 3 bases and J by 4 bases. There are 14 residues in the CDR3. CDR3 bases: TGTGCCAGCAGTTTCGTGACAGGGGGGTACGAGCAGTACTTC. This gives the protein CASSFVTGGYEQYF.

CDR3 sequence: CASSGGQGDSPLHF. For the CDR3, the DNA is TGTGCCAGCAGCGGGGGACAGGGAGATTCACCCCTCCACTTT. The chain recombines TRBV9 with TRBJ1-6; 9 nucleotides agree with TRBD1. V lost 3 bases to trimming and J lost 8 bases; unmatched junction nucleotides: 3. Germline assignment: CDR1 SGDLS and CDR2 YYNGEE. The CDR3 loop spans 14 amino acids.

The CDR3 DNA sequence: TGTGCCAGCAGTTGGGGGGTAGACCCAGCCAAAAACATTCAGTACTTC. Translated, it gives CASSWGVDPAKNIQYF. The chain carries TRBV5-6 and TRBJ2-4; D may be TRBD2 (6 bases). This CDR3 has 16 amino acids. V was trimmed by 5 bases and J by 0 bases, leaving 15 bases between them. CDR1 is SGHDT, CDR2 YYEEEE, per germline.

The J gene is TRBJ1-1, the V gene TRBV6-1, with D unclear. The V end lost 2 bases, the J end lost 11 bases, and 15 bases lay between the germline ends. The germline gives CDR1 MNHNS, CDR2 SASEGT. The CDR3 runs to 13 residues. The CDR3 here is CASSEWVSQVAFF. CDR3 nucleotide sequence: TGTGCCAGCAGTGAATGGGTGAGCCAGGTCGCTTTCTTT.

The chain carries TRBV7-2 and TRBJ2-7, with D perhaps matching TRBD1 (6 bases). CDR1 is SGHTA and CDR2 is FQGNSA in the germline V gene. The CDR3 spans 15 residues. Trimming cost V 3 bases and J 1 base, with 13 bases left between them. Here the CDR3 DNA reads TGTGCCAGCAGCTTCGACAGGACCGTATCCTACGAGCAGTACTTC. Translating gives CASSFDRTVSYEQYF.

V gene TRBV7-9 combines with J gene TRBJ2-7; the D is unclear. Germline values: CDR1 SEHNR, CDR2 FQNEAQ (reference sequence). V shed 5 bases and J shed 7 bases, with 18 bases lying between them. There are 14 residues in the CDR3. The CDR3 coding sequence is TGTGCCAGCAGCCGAAATGAACGTTTGGGGGAGCAGTACTTC. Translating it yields CASSRNERLGEQYF. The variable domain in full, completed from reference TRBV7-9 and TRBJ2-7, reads DTGVSQNPRHKITKRGQNVTFRCDPISEHNRLYWYRQTLGQGPEFLTYFQNEAQLEKSRLLSDRFSAERPKGSFSTLEIQRTEQGDSAMYLCASSRNERLGEQYFGPGTRLTVT.

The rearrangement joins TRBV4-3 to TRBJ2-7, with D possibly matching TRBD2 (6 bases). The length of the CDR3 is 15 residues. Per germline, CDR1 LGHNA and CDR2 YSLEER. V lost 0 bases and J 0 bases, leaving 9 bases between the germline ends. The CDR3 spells CASSQDRSGSYEQYF. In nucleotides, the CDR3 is TGCGCCAGCAGCCAAGATCGTAGCGGCTCCTACGAGCAGTACTTC.

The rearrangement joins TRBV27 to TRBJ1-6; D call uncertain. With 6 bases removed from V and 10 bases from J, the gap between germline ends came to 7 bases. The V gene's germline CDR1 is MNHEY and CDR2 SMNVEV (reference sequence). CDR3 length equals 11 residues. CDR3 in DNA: TGTGCCAGCAGGGGCTGGTCACCCCTCCACTTT. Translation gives CASRGWSPLHF.

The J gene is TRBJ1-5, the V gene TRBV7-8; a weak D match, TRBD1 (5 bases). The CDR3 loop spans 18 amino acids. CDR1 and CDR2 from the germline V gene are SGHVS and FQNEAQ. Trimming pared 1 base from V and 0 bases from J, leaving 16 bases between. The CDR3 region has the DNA TGTGCCAGCAGCTTAGGTTTTGGGACCGGATATAGCAATCAGCCCCAGCATTTT. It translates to CASSLGFGTGYSNQPQHF.

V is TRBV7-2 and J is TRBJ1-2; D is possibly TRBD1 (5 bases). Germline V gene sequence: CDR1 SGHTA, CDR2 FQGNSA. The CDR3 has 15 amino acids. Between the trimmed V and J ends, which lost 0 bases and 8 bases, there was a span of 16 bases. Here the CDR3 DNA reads TGTGCCAGCAGCTTAGCCGCGGTCAGGGCTAGGGGCTACACCTTC. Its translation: CASSLAAVRARGYTF.

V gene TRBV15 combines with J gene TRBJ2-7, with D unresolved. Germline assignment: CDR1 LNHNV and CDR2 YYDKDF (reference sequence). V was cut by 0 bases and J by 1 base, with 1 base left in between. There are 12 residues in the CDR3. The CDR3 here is CATSRDSYEQYF. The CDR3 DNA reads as TGTGCCACCAGCAGAGATTCCTACGAGCAGTACTTC.

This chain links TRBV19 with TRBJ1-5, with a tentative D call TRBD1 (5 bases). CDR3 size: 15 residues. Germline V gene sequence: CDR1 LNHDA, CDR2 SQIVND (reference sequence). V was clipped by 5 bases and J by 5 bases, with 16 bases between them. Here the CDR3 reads CASSPGGRRDQPQHF. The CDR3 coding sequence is TGTGCCAGTAGTCCCGGGGGACGGCGAGATCAGCCCCAGCATTTT.

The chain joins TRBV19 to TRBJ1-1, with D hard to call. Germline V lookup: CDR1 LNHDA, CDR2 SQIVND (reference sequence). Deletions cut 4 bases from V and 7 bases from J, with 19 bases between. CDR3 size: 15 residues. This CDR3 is CASSTRTVGRNEAFF. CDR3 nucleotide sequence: TGTGCCAGTAGTACCCGAACGGTGGGCAGGAATGAAGCTTTCTTT.